These 23 T cell receptor beta chains share one sample of origin, sequenced in a study of shared clonotypes between healthy human individuals. Assay: immunoSEQ multiplex PCR; the TCRdb copy retains only in-frame clones and omits some. The sample records approximately 460,000 clones, approximately 71% being singletons. The sample consisted of PBMCs. The receptors derive from a woman in her forties in good health. Some clones in this sample may be carry-over from other donors' samples.

CDR3 sequence: CASSLGQGVTEAFF. CDR3 bases: TGCGCCAGCAGCCTGGGACAGGGTGTCACTGAAGCTTTCTTT. The chain has TRBV5-1 and TRBJ1-1, with 9 bases matching TRBD1. The germline gives CDR1 SGHRS, CDR2 YFSETQ. The CDR3 runs to 14 residues. Trimming at V came to 4 bases and at J to 4 bases, leaving 5 bases not matched to a gene.

The chain is built from TRBV11-2 and TRBJ2-1; TRBD2 matches at 13 bases. Germline trimming cut 11 bases from V and 9 bases from J; bases unmatched to any gene: 13. Germline CDR1 and CDR2: SGHAT and FQNNGV. The CDR3 spans 15 residues. Here the CDR3 reads CAATQGLAGYGEQFF. For the CDR3, the DNA is TGTGCCGCGACCCAGGGACTAGCGGGATACGGTGAGCAGTTCTTC.

The chain employs TRBV9 and TRBJ2-7; the match to TRBD2 covers 10 bases. CDR1 SGDLS and CDR2 YYNGEE come from the germline V gene. V lost 2 bases and J lost 5; bases outside the gene matches: 7. The CDR3 totals 15 residues. CDR3 coding DNA: TGTGCCAGCAGCGTTAGCGGGAGGCCCCGGGACGAGCAGTACTTC. It encodes CASSVSGRPRDEQYF.

The chain is built from TRBV5-1 and TRBJ2-7, with 14 positions matching TRBD2. Germline values: CDR1 SGHRS, CDR2 YFSETQ. Trimming took 4 bases from V and 3 from J; bases not matched to a gene: 6. The CDR3 sequence is 16 residues long. CDR3 sequence reads: CASSVGLAGVYYEQYF. CDR3 DNA sequence: TGCGCCAGCAGCGTGGGACTAGCGGGAGTATACTACGAGCAGTACTTC. The full variable domain, in which reference TRBV5-1 and TRBJ2-7 provide the parts outside the CDR3, is KAGVTQTPRYLIKTRGQQVTLSCSPISGHRSVSWYQQTPGQGLQFLFEYFSETQRNKGNFPGRFSGRQFSNSRSEMNVSTLELGDSALYLCASSVGLAGVYYEQYFGPGTRLTVT.

This chain connects TRBV6-1 to TRBJ2-7; D perhaps matches TRBD1 (6 bases). CDR1 and CDR2 from the germline V gene are MNHNS and SASEGT. The length of the CDR3 is 15 residues. V lost 4 bases, J lost 4 bases, and 17 bases lay in between. DNA for the CDR3: TGTGCCAGCAGTGTTACAGGGCCCTCACCATACGAGCAGTACTTC. It encodes CASSVTGPSPYEQYF.

The chain links TRBV4-2 to TRBJ2-7; TRBD2 aligns across 10 bases. V shed 3 bases, J shed 0 bases, and the junction held 5 bases outside the gene matches. CDR1 and CDR2 (germline): LGHNA, YNFKEQ. The CDR3 has 16 residues. The CDR3 here is CASSQASGSPSYEQYF. The CDR3 nucleotides are TGTGCCAGCAGCCAGGCTAGCGGGAGTCCCTCCTACGAGCAGTACTTC.

This chain connects TRBV6-5 to TRBJ2-7; possibly TRBD1 for D (6 bases). V was cut by 5 bases and J by 2 bases, with 10 bases left in between. The CDR3 is made up of 13 amino acids. CDR1 and CDR2 (germline): MNHEY, SVGAGI. DNA for the CDR3: TGTGCCAGCAGTCCCAGGGGTACCTACGAGCAGTACTTC. This codes for CASSPRGTYEQYF.

The genes are TRBV7-8 and TRBJ2-1; D is ambiguous. V was pared by 5 bases and J by 8 bases, with 13 bases between. CDR3 length equals 13 residues. CDR1 and CDR2 (germline): SGHVS, FQNEAQ. This chain's CDR3 is CASSRVSYDEQFF. The CDR3 region has the DNA TGTGCCAGCAGCCGCGTGTCGTACGATGAGCAGTTCTTC.

This clone was detected a few times. The chain joins TRBV9 to TRBJ2-3; D gene ambiguous. V lost 0 bases and J 0 bases, leaving 2 bases between the germline ends. Germline V gene lookup returns CDR1 SGDLS and CDR2 YYNGEE. This CDR3 has 13 residues. The chain's CDR3 is CASSVVSTDTQYF. The DNA of the CDR3 is TGTGCCAGCAGCGTAGTGAGCACAGATACGCAGTATTTT.

This sequence joins TRBV18 and TRBJ2-5, with D maybe TRBD1 (6 bases). Germline loops: CDR1 KGHSH, CDR2 LQKENI. This CDR3 region has 15 residues. V was shortened by 1 base and J by 2 bases, with 11 bases between the two germline ends. This CDR3 is CASSPLLGQQETQYF. As DNA, the CDR3 is TGTGCCAGCTCACCACTACTGGGACAACAAGAGACCCAGTACTTC.

In this sample, this clone turned up many times. This sample includes further DNA sequences coding for the same CDR3. The chain couples TRBV28 to TRBJ2-1, with TRBD2 matching over 15 bases. The germline CDR1 and CDR2 sequences are MDHEN and SYDVKM. The CDR3 has 18 residues. The junction had 12 bases not matched to a gene; V was cut back by 5 bases and J by 7 bases. The CDR3 nucleotides read TGTGCCAGCAGTCCCCCAGGACTAGCGGGAGGGTTACGGAATGAGCAGTTCTTC. It is translated as CASSPPGLAGGLRNEQFF. Based on the CDR3 plus reference TRBV28 and TRBJ2-1, the full variable domain is DVKVTQSSRYLVKRTGEKVFLECVQDMDHENMFWYRQDPGLGLRLIYFSYDVKMKEKGDIPEGYSVSREKKERFSLILESASTNQTSMYLCASSPPGLAGGLRNEQFFGPGTRLTVL.

This clone occurred many times. The identical CDR3 is also encoded by other nucleotide sequences in the sample. The gene calls are TRBV7-2 and TRBJ2-5; TRBD2 matches at 7 bases. The V gene end was trimmed by 4 bases and the J gene end by 1 base; junction bases not matched to a gene: 6. Germline V gene lookup returns CDR1 SGHTA and CDR2 FQGNSA. CDR3 length equals 15 residues. The CDR3 here is CASSWGPSGQETQYF. The CDR3, as DNA: TGTGCCAGCAGCTGGGGTCCTAGCGGCCAAGAGACCCAGTACTTC.

In nucleotides, the CDR3 is TGTGCCAGCAGTTTACGGACAGGTGGAAACACCATATATTTT. It yields the protein CASSLRTGGNTIYF. The chain joins TRBV28 to TRBJ1-3; 7 bases line up with TRBD1. CDR3 size: 14 residues. The germline V gene has CDR1 MDHEN and CDR2 SYDVKM. V shed 2 bases, J shed 3 bases, and the junction held 1 base outside the gene matches. The variable domain in full, completed from reference TRBV28 and TRBJ1-3, reads DVKVTQSSRYLVKRTGEKVFLECVQDMDHENMFWYRQDPGLGLRLIYFSYDVKMKEKGDIPEGYSVSREKKERFSLILESASTNQTSMYLCASSLRTGGNTIYFGEGSWLTVV.

The chain is built from TRBV7-9 and TRBJ1-1; 8 bases map to TRBD1. CDR3 size: 15 residues. J gave up 2 bases and V 1 base, and 3 bases lay outside the gene matches. Germline CDR1 reads SEHNR; CDR2 reads FQNEAQ (reference sequence). CDR3 sequence reads: CASSLGTGINTEAFF. CDR3 nucleotide sequence: TGTGCCAGCAGCTTAGGGACAGGGATCAACACTGAAGCTTTCTTT. Complete variable domain (other parts from reference TRBV7-9 and TRBJ1-1): DTGVSQNPRHKITKRGQNVTFRCDPISEHNRLYWYRQTLGQGPEFLTYFQNEAQLEKSRLLSDRFSAERPKGSFSTLEIQRTEQGDSAMYLCASSLGTGINTEAFFGQGTRLTVV.

Comment on this clone: Only one base separates this from a far larger clonotype, so it likely reflects a read error. The chain links TRBV5-6 to TRBJ2-7; 10 bases match TRBD2. From germline, CDR1 is SGHDT and CDR2 YYEEEE. The CDR3 sequence is 15 residues long. The V segment lost 2 bases and the J segment 6 bases; nucleotides outside the gene matches: 8. The DNA of the CDR3 is TGTGCCAGCAGCTTCGGGACTAGCGCTCTACCCGAGCAGTACTTC. As protein: CASSFGTSALPEQYF. The variable domain in full, completed from reference TRBV5-6 and TRBJ2-7, reads DAGVTQSPTHLIKTRGQQVTLRCSPKSGHDTVSWYQQALGQGPQFIFQYYEEEERQRGNFPDRFSGHQFPNYSSELNVNALLLGDSALYLCASSFGTSALPEQYFGPGTRLTVT.

The CDR3 spells CASSVSQWETQYF. The DNA of the CDR3 is TGTGCCAGCAGCGTTAGCCAATGGGAGACCCAGTACTTC. J is TRBJ2-5 and V is TRBV9; D gene ambiguous. Deletions cut 2 bases from V and 5 bases from J, with 10 bases between. Per germline, CDR1 SGDLS and CDR2 YYNGEE. The CDR3 is 13 amino acids.

The chain uses TRBV29-1 and TRBJ2-3; 8 bases align to TRBD2. The length of the CDR3 is 13 residues. The junction had 3 bases not matched to a gene; V was cut back by 7 bases and J by 0 bases. Germline V gives CDR1 SQVTM, CDR2 ANQGSEA. This CDR3 is CSAGGASTDTQYF. CDR3 DNA: TGCAGCGCCGGGGGGGCCAGCACAGATACGCAGTATTTT.

This chain links TRBV25-1 with TRBJ2-7; D remains unclear. CDR1 and CDR2 from the germline V gene are MGHDK and SYGVNS. This CDR3 comprises 11 residues. Trimming removed 7 bases from V and 5 bases from J, with 9 bases in between. The CDR3 reads CASKSGHEQYF. The CDR3 nucleotides are TGTGCCAGCAAGTCAGGCCACGAGCAGTACTTC.

The V call is TRBV18, the J call TRBJ2-3; no reliable D call. Germline V gives CDR1 KGHSH, CDR2 LQKENI. V lost 2 bases and J lost 2, with 8 bases in between. The CDR3 runs to 14 residues. CDR3 loop: CASSPVQNTDTQYF. The CDR3 coding sequence is TGTGCCAGCTCACCAGTACAGAACACAGATACGCAGTATTTT. The full variable domain, with the rest looked up from reference TRBV18 and TRBJ2-3, is NAGVMQNPRHLVRRRGQEARLRCSPMKGHSHVYWYRQLPEEGLKFMVYLQKENIIDESGMPKERFSAEFPKEGPSILRIQQVVRGDSAAYFCASSPVQNTDTQYFGPGTRLTVL.

This clone was seen more than once but under ten times. The V and J genes are TRBV30 and TRBJ2-7; no clear D. CDR1 and CDR2 (germline): GTSNPN, SVGIG (reference sequence). Trimming took 1 base from V and 0 from J, leaving 7 bases between them. The CDR3 covers 13 residues. CDR3 sequence: CAWSGVNSYEQYF. For the CDR3, the DNA is TGTGCCTGGAGTGGCGTCAACTCCTACGAGCAGTACTTC.

This clone was picked up a small number of times. The rearrangement joins TRBV7-9 to TRBJ2-1; D not certain. The V end lost 0 bases, the J end lost 7 bases, and 10 bases lay between the germline ends. The V gene's germline CDR1 is SEHNR and CDR2 FQNEAQ (reference sequence). CDR3 length: 14 residues. This CDR3 reads CASSLAAGRNEQFF. The CDR3 region has the DNA TGTGCCAGCAGCTTAGCGGCCGGACGAAATGAGCAGTTCTTC.

This sequence joins TRBV2 and TRBJ2-5; maybe TRBD1 (5 bases). CDR3 length: 14 amino acids. CDR1 and CDR2 from the germline V gene are SNHLY and FYNNEI. Trimming stripped 7 bases from V and 2 bases from J, with 14 bases between. CDR3: CASKARENQETQYF. CDR3 coding DNA: TGTGCCAGCAAGGCCAGGGAAAATCAAGAGACCCAGTACTTC. Full variable domain (outside the CDR3, taken from reference TRBV2 and TRBJ2-5): EPEVTQTPSHQVTQMGQEVILRCVPISNHLYFYWYRQILGQKVEFLVSFYNNEISEKSEIFDDQFSVERPDGSNFTLKIRSTKLEDSAMYFCASKARENQETQYFGPGTRLLVL.

The chain joins TRBV7-2 to TRBJ2-1; D gene uncertain. The CDR3 runs to 14 residues. V lost 0 bases and J lost 0, with 3 bases in between. Germline V gene lookup returns CDR1 SGHTA and CDR2 FQGNSA. CDR3 sequence: CASSLAPSYNEQFF. The DNA for the CDR3 is TGTGCCAGCAGCTTAGCACCCTCCTACAATGAGCAGTTCTTC. The entire variable domain, with the rest obtained from reference TRBV7-2 and TRBJ2-1, is as follows: GAGVSQSPSNKVTEKGKDVELRCDPISGHTALYWYRQSLGQGLEFLIYFQGNSAPDKSGLPSDRFSAERTGGSVSTLTIQRTQQEDSAVYLCASSLAPSYNEQFFGPGTRLTVL.